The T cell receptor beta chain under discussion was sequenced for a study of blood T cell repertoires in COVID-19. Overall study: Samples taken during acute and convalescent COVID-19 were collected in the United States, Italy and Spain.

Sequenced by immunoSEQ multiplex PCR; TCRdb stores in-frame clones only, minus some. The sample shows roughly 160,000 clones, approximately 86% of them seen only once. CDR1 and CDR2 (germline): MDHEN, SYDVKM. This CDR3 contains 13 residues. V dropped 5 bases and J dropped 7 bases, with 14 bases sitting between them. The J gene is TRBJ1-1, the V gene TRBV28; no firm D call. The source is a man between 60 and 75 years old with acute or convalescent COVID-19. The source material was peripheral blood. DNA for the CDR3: TGTGCCAGCAGTCAACACGGGAGGGTTGAAGCTTTCTTT. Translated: CASSQHGRVEAFF. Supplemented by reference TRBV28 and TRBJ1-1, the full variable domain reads DVKVTQSSRYLVKRTGEKVFLECVQDMDHENMFWYRQDPGLGLRLIYFSYDVKMKEKGDIPEGYSVSREKKERFSLILESASTNQTSMYLCASSQHGRVEAFFGQGTRLTVV.